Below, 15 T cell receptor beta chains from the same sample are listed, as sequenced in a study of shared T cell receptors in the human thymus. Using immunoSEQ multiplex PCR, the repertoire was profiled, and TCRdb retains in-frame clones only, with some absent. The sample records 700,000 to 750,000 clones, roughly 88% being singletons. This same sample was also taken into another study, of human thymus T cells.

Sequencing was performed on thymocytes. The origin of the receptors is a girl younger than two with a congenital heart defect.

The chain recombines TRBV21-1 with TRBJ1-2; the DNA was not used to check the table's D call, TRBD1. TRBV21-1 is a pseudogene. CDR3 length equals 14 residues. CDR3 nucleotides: TGTGCCAGCCATCCCTGGGGCAGGGACTATGGCTACACCTTC. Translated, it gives CASHPWGRDYGYTF.

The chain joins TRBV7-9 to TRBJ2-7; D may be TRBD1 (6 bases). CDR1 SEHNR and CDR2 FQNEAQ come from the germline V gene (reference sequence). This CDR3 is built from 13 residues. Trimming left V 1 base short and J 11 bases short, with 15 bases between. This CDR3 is CASSLGRQDLKYF. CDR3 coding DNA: TGTGCCAGCAGCTTAGGGCGACAGGATCTAAAGTACTTC.

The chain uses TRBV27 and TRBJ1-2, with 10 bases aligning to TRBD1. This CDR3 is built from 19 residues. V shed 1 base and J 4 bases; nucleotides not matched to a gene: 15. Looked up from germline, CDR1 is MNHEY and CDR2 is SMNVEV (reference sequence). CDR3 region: CASSLLYGTGDRWGYGYTF. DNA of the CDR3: TGTGCCAGCAGTTTATTGTACGGGACAGGGGACCGTTGGGGCTATGGCTACACCTTC.

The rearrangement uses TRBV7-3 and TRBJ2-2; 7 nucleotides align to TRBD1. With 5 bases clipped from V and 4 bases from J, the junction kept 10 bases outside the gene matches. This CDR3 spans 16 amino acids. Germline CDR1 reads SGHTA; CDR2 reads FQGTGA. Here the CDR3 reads CASSKQGPGGTGELFF. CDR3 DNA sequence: TGTGCCAGCAGCAAACAGGGGCCAGGAGGCACCGGGGAGCTGTTTTTT.

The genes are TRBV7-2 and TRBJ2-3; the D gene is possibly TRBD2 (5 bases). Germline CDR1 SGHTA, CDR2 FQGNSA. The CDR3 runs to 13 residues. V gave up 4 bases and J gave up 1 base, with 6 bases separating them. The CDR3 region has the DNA TGTGCCAGCAGCTCCGGGGGCACAGATACGCAGTATTTT. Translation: CASSSGGTDTQYF.

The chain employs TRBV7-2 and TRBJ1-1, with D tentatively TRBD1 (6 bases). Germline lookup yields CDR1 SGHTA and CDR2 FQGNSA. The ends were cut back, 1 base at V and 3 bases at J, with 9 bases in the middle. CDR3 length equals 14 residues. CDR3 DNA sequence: TGTGCCAGCAGCTTAGAGGGGGGGGACACTGAAGCTTTCTTT. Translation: CASSLEGGDTEAFF.

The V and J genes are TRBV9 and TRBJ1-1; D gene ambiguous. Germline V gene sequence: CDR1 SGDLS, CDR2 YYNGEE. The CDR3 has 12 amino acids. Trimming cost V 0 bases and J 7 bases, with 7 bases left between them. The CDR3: CASSVVPGEAFF. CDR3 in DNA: TGTGCCAGCAGCGTAGTACCAGGTGAAGCTTTCTTT.

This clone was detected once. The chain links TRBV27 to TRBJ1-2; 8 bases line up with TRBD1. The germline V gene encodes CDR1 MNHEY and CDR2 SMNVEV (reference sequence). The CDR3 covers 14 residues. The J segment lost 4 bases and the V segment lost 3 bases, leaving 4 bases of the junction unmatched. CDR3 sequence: CASSLQGARYGYTF. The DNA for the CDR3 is TGTGCCAGCAGTTTGCAGGGGGCGCGCTATGGCTACACCTTC.

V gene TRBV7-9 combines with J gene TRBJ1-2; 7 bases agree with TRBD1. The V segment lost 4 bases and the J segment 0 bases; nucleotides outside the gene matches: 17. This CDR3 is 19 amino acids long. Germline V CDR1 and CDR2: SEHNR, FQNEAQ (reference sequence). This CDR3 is CASSYKGQPTWGPNYGYTF. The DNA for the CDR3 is TGTGCCAGCAGCTATAAGGGACAGCCAACCTGGGGACCTAACTATGGCTACACCTTC.

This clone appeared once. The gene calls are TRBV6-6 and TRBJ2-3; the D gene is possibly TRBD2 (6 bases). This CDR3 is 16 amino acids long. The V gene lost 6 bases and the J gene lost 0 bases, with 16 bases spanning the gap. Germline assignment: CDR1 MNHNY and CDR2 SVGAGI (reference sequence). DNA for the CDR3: TGTGCCAGCAGCCCCCGCCTAGCGCCGAGCACAGATACGCAGTATTTT. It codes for CASSPRLAPSTDTQYF.

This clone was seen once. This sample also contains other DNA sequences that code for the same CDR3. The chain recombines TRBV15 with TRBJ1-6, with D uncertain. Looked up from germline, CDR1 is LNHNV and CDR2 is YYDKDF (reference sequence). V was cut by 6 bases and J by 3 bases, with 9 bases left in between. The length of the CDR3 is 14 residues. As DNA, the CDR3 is TGTGCCACCAGGACACGGATCTATAATTCACCCCTCCACTTT. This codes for CATRTRIYNSPLHF.

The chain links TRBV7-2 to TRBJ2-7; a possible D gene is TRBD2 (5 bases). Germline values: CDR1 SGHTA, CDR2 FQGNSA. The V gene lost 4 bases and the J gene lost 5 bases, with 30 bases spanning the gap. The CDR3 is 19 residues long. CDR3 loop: CASSSDHRTDYSRLHEQYF. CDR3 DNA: TGTGCCAGCAGCTCGGATCATCGGACCGACTACTCCCGTCTCCACGAGCAGTACTTC.

The CDR3 reads CASSYAGLYHEKLFF. The DNA for the CDR3 is TGTGCCAGCAGTTACGCAGGGCTTTATCACGAAAAACTGTTTTTT. This chain uses TRBV6-5 with TRBJ1-4; maybe TRBD1 (5 bases). Germline V CDR1 and CDR2: MNHEY, SVGAGI. This CDR3 spans 15 amino acids. The V gene lost 2 bases and the J gene lost 8 bases, with 15 bases spanning the gap.

The CDR3 loop is CASSIPGQRYNEQFF. In DNA form, the CDR3 reads TGTGCCAGCAGTATCCCGGGACAGCGCTACAATGAGCAGTTCTTC. The chain uses TRBV6-1 and TRBJ2-1; 7 bases fit TRBD1. The CDR3 totals 15 residues. Unmatched junction bases numbered 7, after V lost 5 bases and J lost 3 bases. CDR1 is MNHNS and CDR2 is SASEGT in the germline V gene.

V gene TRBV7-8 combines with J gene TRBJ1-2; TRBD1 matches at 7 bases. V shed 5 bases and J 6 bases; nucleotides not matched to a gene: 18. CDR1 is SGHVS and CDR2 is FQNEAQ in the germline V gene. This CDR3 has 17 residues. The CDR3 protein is CASSPPTIDRVMDGYTF. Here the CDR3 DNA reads TGTGCCAGCAGCCCACCCACCATCGACAGGGTGATGGATGGCTACACCTTC. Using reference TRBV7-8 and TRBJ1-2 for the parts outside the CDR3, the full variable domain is GAGVSQSPRYKVAKRGQDVALRCDPISGHVSLFWYQQALGQGPEFLTYFQNEAQLDKSGLPSDRFFAERPEGSVSTLKIQRTQQEDSAVYLCASSPPTIDRVMDGYTFGSGTRLTVV.